This record concerns one T cell receptor (beta chain) sequence. As yet, its antigen is unknown. CDR1 and CDR2 (germline): LNHDA, SQIVND (reference sequence). With 3 bases removed from V and 0 bases from J, the gap between germline ends came to 11 bases. The CDR3 runs 15 residues. This specimen comes from a study of T cell repertoires in cytomegalovirus infection. Overall study: Shared public TCR beta signatures pointed to both CMV infection and a matching HLA type. Points from the study as a whole: The cumulative frequency of public TCR beta families identified carriers of CMV plus the relevant HLA.

TCRdb re-called the reads through MiXCR, storing one row per CDR3 protein. Of about 160,000 distinct CDR3 sequences in the sample, roughly a fifth are singletons; the top ten hold about 25%. The chain combines TRBV19 with TRBJ1-2, with D hard to call. This TCR came from a human donor in good health (CMV status not recorded). Some clones in this sample may be carry-over from other donors' samples. The sequencing here drew on CD8+ T cells from cultured PBMCs, taken from culture after CMV antigen stimulation. The CDR3 here is CASSIVTRPNYGYTF. The DNA of the CDR3 is TGTGCCAGTAGTATTGTGACCAGACCTAACTATGGCTACACCTTC.